A selection of T cell receptor beta chains follows, all from one sample in a study of technical replicates of blood from a handful of donors. Sequenced by immunoSEQ multiplex PCR; TCRdb stores in-frame clones only, minus some. Of 60,000 to 90,000 clones in the sample, 95% to 97% were seen once. The sample taken for sequencing was T cells isolated from PBMCs. The receptor set was obtained from a human donor in good health. Each CDR3 is given with its conserved first and last residue. A D gene is named only where the DNA matches it firmly. Rows may omit the clone size; those that give it use once, few, many or a size class.

J: TRBJ2-7
length: 17
D: .
size: .
V: TRBV6-1
CDR3: CASSGQERRDSSYEQYF
DNA: TGTGCCAGCAGTGGGCAGGAGAGGCGGGATAGCTCCTACGAGCAGTACTTC

J: TRBJ1-5
length: 14
D: TRBD1
size: .
V: TRBV6-1
CDR3: CASQPGTGEFPQHF
DNA: TGTGCCAGCCAACCCGGGACAGGGGAATTTCCCCAGCATTTT

J: TRBJ1-6
length: 18
D: .
size: .
V: TRBV12-5
CDR3: CASGLVIVEGLNNSPLHF
DNA: TGTGCTAGTGGTTTGGTAATAGTGGAGGGCCTCAATAATTCACCCCTCCACTTT

J: TRBJ1-2
length: 13
D: .
size: .
V: TRBV5-1
CDR3: CASNPGGDYGYTF
DNA: TGCGCCAGCAACCCTGGCGGAGACTATGGCTACACCTTC

J: TRBJ1-2
length: 17
D: .
size: .
V: TRBV2
CDR3: CASSGPAEPDTSYGYTF
DNA: TGTGCCAGCAGTGGACCGGCGGAGCCCGATACCTCGTATGGCTACACCTTC

J: TRBJ2-7
length: 15
D: TRBD1
size: .
V: TRBV7-8
CDR3: CATSTWTGGPHEQYF
DNA: TGTGCCACCTCAACTTGGACAGGGGGTCCCCACGAGCAGTACTTC

J: TRBJ2-1
length: 17
D: TRBD2
size: .
V: TRBV11-2
CDR3: CASSPRTSGHSYNEQFF
DNA: TGTGCCAGCAGCCCACGGACTAGCGGACACTCCTACAATGAGCAGTTCTTC

J: TRBJ2-1
length: 13
D: .
size: .
V: TRBV4-2
CDR3: CASRTPGDYEQFF
DNA: TGTGCCAGCAGAACTCCCGGGGACTATGAGCAGTTCTTC

J: TRBJ1-2
length: 11
D: .
size: .
V: TRBV30
CDR3: CAWSGQSPYTF
DNA: TGTGCCTGGAGTGGACAGAGTCCCTACACCTTC

J: TRBJ2-2
length: 15
D: .
size: .
V: TRBV13
CDR3: CASSSPDRNTGELFF
DNA: TGTGCCAGCAGCTCACCGGACAGGAACACCGGGGAGCTGTTTTTT

J: TRBJ2-2
length: 15
D: TRBD2
size: .
V: TRBV5-4
CDR3: CASSLQGGGAGELFF
DNA: TGTGCCAGCAGCCTGCAGGGCGGGGGGGCCGGGGAGCTGTTTTTT

J: TRBJ1-6
length: 15
D: .
size: once
V: TRBV10-3
CDR3: CAISESQVDNSPLHF
DNA: TGTGCCATCAGTGAGTCTCAAGTAGATAATTCACCCCTCCACTTT

J: TRBJ2-1
length: 15
D: .
size: .
V: TRBV27
CDR3: CASSFSRTTVDEQFF
DNA: TGTGCCAGCAGTTTTTCCCGAACCACAGTGGATGAGCAGTTCTTC

J: TRBJ2-1
length: 15
D: .
size: .
V: TRBV10-1
CDR3: CASSEVSGSYNEQFF
DNA: TGCGCCAGCAGTGAGGTTTCGGGCTCCTACAATGAGCAGTTCTTC

J: TRBJ1-5
length: 15
D: .
size: .
V: TRBV5-1
CDR3: CASSLMGQGNQPQHF
DNA: TGCGCCAGCAGCTTAATGGGGCAGGGCAATCAGCCCCAGCATTTT

J: TRBJ1-5
length: 15
D: .
size: .
V: TRBV28
CDR3: CASSLTGSSNQPQHF
DNA: TGTGCCAGCAGTTTAACAGGTTCGAGCAATCAGCCCCAGCATTTT

J: TRBJ2-7
length: 15
D: .
size: .
V: TRBV5-1
CDR3: CASSPSIQATYEQYF
DNA: TGCGCCAGCAGCCCGTCGATACAGGCAACCTACGAGCAGTACTTC

J: TRBJ2-3
length: 16
D: TRBD2
size: .
V: TRBV7-2
CDR3: CASSLRTSGRTDTQYF
DNA: TGTGCCAGCAGCTTAAGAACTAGCGGGAGAACAGATACGCAGTATTTT

J: TRBJ2-1
length: 18
D: TRBD1
size: .
V: TRBV4-1
CDR3: CASSHPWGTGRTYNEQFF
DNA: TGCGCCAGCAGCCACCCTTGGGGGACAGGGAGGACCTACAATGAGCAGTTCTTC

J: TRBJ1-2
length: 15
D: .
size: .
V: TRBV21-1
CDR3: CASSRWDTYNYGYTF
DNA: TGTGCCAGCAGCAGATGGGACACTTATAACTATGGCTACACCTTC

J: TRBJ1-1
length: 10
D: .
size: .
V: TRBV20-1
CDR3: CSMVFREAFF
DNA: TGCAGTATGGTTTTTCGGGAAGCTTTCTTT

J: TRBJ2-2
length: 15
D: .
size: .
V: TRBV4-1
CDR3: CASSQEPRDTGELFF
DNA: TGCGCCAGCAGCCAAGAACCACGGGACACCGGGGAGCTGTTTTTT

J: TRBJ2-7
length: 14
D: TRBD2
size: .
V: TRBV7-8
CDR3: CASSSTSGSIEQYF
DNA: TGTGCCAGCAGCTCTACTAGCGGGAGCATCGAGCAGTACTTC

J: TRBJ1-2
length: 10
D: .
size: .
V: TRBV29-1
CDR3: CSVEERGYTF
DNA: TGCAGCGTTGAAGAGCGTGGCTACACCTTC

J: TRBJ2-1
length: 19
D: TRBD2
size: .
V: TRBV7-7
CDR3: CASSAASGSALSSSNEQFF
DNA: TGTGCCAGCAGCGCCGCTAGCGGGAGTGCGCTGTCATCTTCCAATGAGCAGTTCTTC

J: TRBJ2-7
length: 13
D: .
size: .
V: TRBV11-2
CDR3: CASSLVEGYEQYF
DNA: TGTGCCAGCAGCTTAGTGGAGGGCTACGAGCAGTACTTC

J: TRBJ2-3
length: 16
D: TRBD2
size: .
V: TRBV2
CDR3: CASSEIAGVGTDTQYF
DNA: TGTGCCAGCAGTGAAATAGCGGGGGTCGGCACAGATACGCAGTATTTT

J: TRBJ2-5
length: 14
D: .
size: .
V: TRBV19
CDR3: CASSMQGGQETQYF
DNA: TGTGCCAGTAGTATGCAGGGGGGTCAAGAGACCCAGTACTTC

J: TRBJ2-1
length: 16
D: TRBD2
size: .
V: TRBV29-1
CDR3: CSATPTSGSSYNEQFF
DNA: TGCAGCGCAACCCCTACTAGCGGGAGCTCCTACAATGAGCAGTTCTTC

J: TRBJ1-4
length: 14
D: .
size: once
V: TRBV11-2
CDR3: CASSRTAGTEKLFF
DNA: TGTGCCAGCAGCCGCACTGCGGGTACTGAAAAACTGTTTTTT

J: TRBJ1-1
length: 15
D: .
size: .
V: TRBV19
CDR3: CASKVVWGATTEAFF
DNA: TGTGCCAGTAAAGTAGTGTGGGGCGCGACGACTGAAGCTTTCTTT

J: TRBJ2-1
length: 14
D: TRBD1
size: .
V: TRBV5-6
CDR3: CASSHRGPGNEQFF
DNA: TGTGCCAGCAGCCACAGGGGTCCTGGCAATGAGCAGTTCTTC

J: TRBJ1-5
length: 15
D: .
size: .
V: TRBV27
CDR3: CASSLYPDRNQPQHF
DNA: TGTGCCAGCAGTTTATACCCGGACAGAAATCAGCCCCAGCATTTT

J: TRBJ1-2
length: 15
D: TRBD1
size: .
V: TRBV19
CDR3: CASSSRTGRRPGYTF
DNA: TGTGCCAGTAGTTCCCGGACAGGGCGCCGACCGGGCTACACCTTC

J: TRBJ2-2
length: 14
D: .
size: once
V: TRBV6-5
CDR3: CASRGLYNTGELFF
DNA: TGTGCCAGCAGAGGACTCTATAACACCGGGGAGCTGTTTTTT

J: TRBJ2-7
length: 13
D: .
size: .
V: TRBV27
CDR3: CASSLGRIYEQYF
DNA: TGTGCCAGCAGTTTGGGGAGAATCTACGAGCAGTACTTC

J: TRBJ2-1
length: 16
D: TRBD2
size: .
V: TRBV28
CDR3: CASSFSSAGGFNEQFF
DNA: TGTGCCAGCAGTTTTAGTAGCGCGGGAGGGTTCAATGAGCAGTTCTTC

J: TRBJ2-7
length: 15
D: TRBD2
size: .
V: TRBV6-4
CDR3: CASSVVAGEGYEQYF
DNA: TGTGCCAGCAGTGTTGTAGCGGGAGAGGGCTACGAGCAGTACTTC

J: TRBJ1-5
length: 20
D: .
size: .
V: TRBV12-1
CDR3: CASSFGPPGQGWTGNQPQHF
DNA: TGTGCCAGCAGCTTTGGCCCACCGGGACAGGGGTGGACGGGCAATCAGCCCCAGCATTTT

J: TRBJ2-1
length: 14
D: .
size: .
V: TRBV25-1
CDR3: CASSSAGSYNEQFF
DNA: TGTGCCAGCAGTAGCGCGGGCTCCTACAATGAGCAGTTCTTC

J: TRBJ2-3
length: 17
D: .
size: .
V: TRBV5-1
CDR3: CASSLASTEVSTDTQYF
DNA: TGCGCCAGCAGCTTGGCCAGTACAGAAGTTTCCACAGATACGCAGTATTTT

J: TRBJ2-3
length: 17
D: .
size: .
V: TRBV10-3
CDR3: CAISARAVGWTTDTQYF
DNA: TGTGCCATCAGTGCGAGAGCGGTTGGGTGGACGACAGATACGCAGTATTTT

J: TRBJ1-2
length: 12
D: TRBD1
size: .
V: TRBV6-5
CDR3: CAAGGYRGGYTF
DNA: TGTGCCGCCGGGGGGTACAGGGGGGGCTACACCTTC

J: TRBJ2-5
length: 15
D: .
size: .
V: TRBV6-1
CDR3: CASSEGRGVSETQYF
DNA: TGTGCCAGCAGTGAGGGCAGGGGAGTCTCGGAGACCCAGTACTTC

J: TRBJ2-3
length: 17
D: .
size: once
V: TRBV5-4
CDR3: CASSAASRLQSTDTQYF
DNA: TGTGCCAGCAGCGCGGCGTCTCGGCTTCAAAGCACAGATACGCAGTATTTT

J: TRBJ2-3
length: 13
D: TRBD1
size: .
V: TRBV29-1
CDR3: CSASTGGTDTQYF
DNA: TGCAGCGCTTCGACAGGGGGCACAGATACGCAGTATTTT